This passage covers 8 T cell receptor beta chains from one sample sequenced in a study of blood T cell repertoires in COVID-19. Clones were read by immunoSEQ multiplex PCR, and TCRdb kept only the in-frame ones, dropping some. This sample has tens of thousands of clones, with around 84% found just once. Sequencing was carried out using peripheral blood. These receptors were obtained from a man aged 45-65 years with acute or convalescent COVID-19.

The gene calls are TRBV15 and TRBJ1-6; D is unclear. The CDR3 is 15 residues long. In germline, CDR1 is LNHNV, CDR2 YYDKDF (reference sequence). Deletions cut 0 bases from V and 7 bases from J, with 10 bases between. The CDR3 nucleotides are TGTGCCACCAGCAGAGACGTAGGGAGCAATTCACCCCTCCACTTT. Its protein product is CATSRDVGSNSPLHF. The full variable domain, its missing parts supplied by reference TRBV15 and TRBJ1-6, is DAMVIQNPRYQVTQFGKPVTLSCSQTLNHNVMYWYQQKSSQAPKLLFHYYDKDFNNEADTPDNFQSRRPNTSFCFLDIRSPGLGDTAMYLCATSRDVGSNSPLHFGNGTRLTVT.

V usage is TRBV5-1 and J usage is TRBJ2-5; 10 bases agree with TRBD2. Germline CDR1 and CDR2: SGHRS and YFSETQ. V dropped 3 bases and J dropped 0; count of bases not matched to a gene: 5. The CDR3 is 16 residues long. The CDR3 sequence: CASSSASGGNQETQYF. As DNA, the CDR3 is TGCGCCAGCAGCTCCGCTAGCGGGGGCAACCAAGAGACCCAGTACTTC.

This clone was seen just once. The chain combines TRBV6-6 with TRBJ2-1; D is ambiguous. CDR3 size: 14 residues. With 0 bases removed from V and 8 bases from J, the gap between germline ends came to 11 bases. The germline V gene encodes CDR1 MNHNY and CDR2 SVGAGI (reference sequence). The CDR3 coding sequence is TGTGCCAGCAGTTACTCGACTGGTGTCTATGAGCAGTTCTTC. Amino acids: CASSYSTGVYEQFF.

The chain uses TRBV19 and TRBJ1-5; D may be TRBD1 (6 bases). Germline CDR1 reads LNHDA; CDR2 reads SQIVND (reference sequence). This CDR3 is built from 15 residues. Trimming removed 3 bases at V and 3 bases at J, with 12 bases between. The CDR3 protein is CASSIKDRPNQPQHF. CDR3 sequence (DNA): TGTGCCAGTAGTATCAAGGACAGACCCAATCAGCCCCAGCATTTT.

The chain uses TRBV6-5 and TRBJ2-1; 11 positions agree with TRBD2. V gave up 0 bases and J gave up 6 bases; unmatched junction bases: 4. Germline values: CDR1 MNHEY, CDR2 SVGAGI. CDR3 size: 16 residues. CDR3 region: CASSYSWLAGGNEQFF. In DNA, the CDR3 is TGTGCCAGCAGTTACTCGTGGCTAGCGGGGGGCAATGAGCAGTTCTTC.

This clone came up a few times. The chain recombines TRBV7-8 with TRBJ1-6; no definite D call. Per germline, CDR1 SGHVS and CDR2 FQNEAQ. The CDR3 consists of 14 residues. Trimming removed 1 base from V and 7 bases from J, with 8 bases in between. This chain's CDR3 is CASSLGSVNSPLHF. The CDR3 nucleotides are TGTGCCAGCAGCTTAGGGTCAGTCAATTCACCCCTCCACTTT.

This chain joins TRBV19 and TRBJ2-2; no clear D gene. Germline values: CDR1 LNHDA, CDR2 SQIVND (reference sequence). CDR3 length equals 13 residues. The germline V and J ends were trimmed by 3 bases and 6 bases, with 8 bases remaining between them. The CDR3 loop reads CASSIPRPGELFF. The CDR3, as DNA: TGTGCCAGTAGTATCCCCAGGCCCGGGGAGCTGTTTTTT.

This chain links TRBV9 with TRBJ2-2; 7 bases agree with TRBD1. The germline V gene has CDR1 SGDLS and CDR2 YYNGEE. Trimming at V came to 4 bases and at J to 3 bases, leaving 9 bases not matched to a gene. The CDR3 covers 16 residues. CDR3 amino acids: CASSSPTTGYTGELFF. The DNA for the CDR3 is TGTGCCAGCAGCTCACCAACGACAGGGTACACCGGGGAGCTGTTTTTT.